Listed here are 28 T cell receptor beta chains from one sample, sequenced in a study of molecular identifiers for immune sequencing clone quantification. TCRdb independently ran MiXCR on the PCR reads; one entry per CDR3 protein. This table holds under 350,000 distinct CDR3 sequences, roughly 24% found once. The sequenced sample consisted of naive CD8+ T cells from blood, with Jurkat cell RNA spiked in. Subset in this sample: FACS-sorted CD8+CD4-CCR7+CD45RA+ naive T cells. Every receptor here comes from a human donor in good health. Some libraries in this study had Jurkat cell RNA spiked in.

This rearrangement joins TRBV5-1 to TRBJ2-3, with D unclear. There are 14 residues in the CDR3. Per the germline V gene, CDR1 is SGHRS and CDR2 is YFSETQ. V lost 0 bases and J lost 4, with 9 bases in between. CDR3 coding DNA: TGCGCCAGCAGCTTGGTTGGCCCCCCAGATACGCAGTATTTT. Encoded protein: CASSLVGPPDTQYF.

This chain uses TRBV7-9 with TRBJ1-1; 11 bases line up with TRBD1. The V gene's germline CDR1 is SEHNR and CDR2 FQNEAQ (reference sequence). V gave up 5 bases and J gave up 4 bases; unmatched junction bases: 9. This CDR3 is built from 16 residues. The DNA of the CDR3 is TGTGCCAGCAGCACCGGGACAGGGGGTATTATCACTGAAGCTTTCTTT. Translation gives CASSTGTGGIITEAFF. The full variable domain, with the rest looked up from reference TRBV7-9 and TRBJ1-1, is DTGVSQNPRHKITKRGQNVTFRCDPISEHNRLYWYRQTLGQGPEFLTYFQNEAQLEKSRLLSDRFSAERPKGSFSTLEIQRTEQGDSAMYLCASSTGTGGIITEAFFGQGTRLTVV.

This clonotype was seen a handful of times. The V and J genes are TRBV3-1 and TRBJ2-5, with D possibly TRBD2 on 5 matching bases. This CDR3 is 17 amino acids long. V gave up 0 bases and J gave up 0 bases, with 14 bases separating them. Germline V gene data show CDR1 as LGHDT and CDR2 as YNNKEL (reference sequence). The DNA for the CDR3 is TGTGCCAGCAGCCAAGAAGTTTGGCGGGTGAACCAAGAGACCCAGTACTTC. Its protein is CASSQEVWRVNQETQYF.

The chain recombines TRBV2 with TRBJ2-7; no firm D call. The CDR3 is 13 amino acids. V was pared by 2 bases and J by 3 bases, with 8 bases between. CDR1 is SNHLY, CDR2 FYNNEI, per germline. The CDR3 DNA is TGTGCCAGCAGTGAATCCAGCTACTACGAGCAGTACTTC. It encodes CASSESSYYEQYF.

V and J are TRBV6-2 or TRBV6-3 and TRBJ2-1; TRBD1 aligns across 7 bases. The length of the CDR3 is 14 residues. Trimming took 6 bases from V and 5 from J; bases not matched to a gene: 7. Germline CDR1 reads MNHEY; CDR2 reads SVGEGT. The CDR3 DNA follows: TGTGCCAGCAGAGATACAGGGGCCGACAATGAGCAGTTCTTC. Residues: CASRDTGADNEQFF.

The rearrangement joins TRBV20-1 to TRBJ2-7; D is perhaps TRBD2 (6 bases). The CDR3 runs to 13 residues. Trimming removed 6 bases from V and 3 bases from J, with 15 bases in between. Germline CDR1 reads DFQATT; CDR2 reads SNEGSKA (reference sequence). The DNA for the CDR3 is TGCAGTGCGCTCACCGGGGACTTCTACGAGCAGTACTTC. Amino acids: CSALTGDFYEQYF.

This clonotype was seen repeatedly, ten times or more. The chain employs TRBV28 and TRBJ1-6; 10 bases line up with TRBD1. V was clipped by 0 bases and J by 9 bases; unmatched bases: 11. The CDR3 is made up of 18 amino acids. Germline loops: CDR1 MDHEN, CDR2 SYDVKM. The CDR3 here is CASSLWGSTGGSGSPLHF. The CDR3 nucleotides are TGTGCCAGCAGTTTATGGGGGTCGACAGGGGGCTCCGGTTCACCCCTCCACTTT.

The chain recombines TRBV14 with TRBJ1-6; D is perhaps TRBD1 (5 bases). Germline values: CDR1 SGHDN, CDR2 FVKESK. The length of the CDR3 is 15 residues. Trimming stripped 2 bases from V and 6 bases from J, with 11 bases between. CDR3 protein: CASSQFQGLNSPLHF. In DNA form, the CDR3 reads TGTGCCAGCAGCCAATTCCAGGGACTTAATTCACCCCTCCACTTT. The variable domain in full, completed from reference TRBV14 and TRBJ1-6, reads EAGVTQFPSHSVIEKGQTVTLRCDPISGHDNLYWYRRVMGKEIKFLLHFVKESKQDESGMPNNRFLAERTGGTYSTLKVQPAELEDSGVYFCASSQFQGLNSPLHFGNGTRLTVT.

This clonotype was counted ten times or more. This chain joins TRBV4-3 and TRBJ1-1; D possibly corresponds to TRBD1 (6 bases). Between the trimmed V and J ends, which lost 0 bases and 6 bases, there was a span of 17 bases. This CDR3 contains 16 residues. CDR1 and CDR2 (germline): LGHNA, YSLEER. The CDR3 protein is CASSQDISRGGAEAFF. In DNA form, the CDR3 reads TGCGCCAGCAGCCAAGATATAAGCAGGGGTGGCGCTGAAGCTTTCTTT.

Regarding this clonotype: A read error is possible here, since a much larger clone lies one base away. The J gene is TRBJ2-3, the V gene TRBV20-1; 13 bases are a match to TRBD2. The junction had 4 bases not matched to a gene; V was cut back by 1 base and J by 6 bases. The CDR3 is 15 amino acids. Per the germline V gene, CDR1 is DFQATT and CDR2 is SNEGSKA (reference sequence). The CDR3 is CSARGTSGGVDTQYF. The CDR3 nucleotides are TGCAGTGCTAGAGGAACTAGCGGGGGGGTCGATACGCAGTATTTT.

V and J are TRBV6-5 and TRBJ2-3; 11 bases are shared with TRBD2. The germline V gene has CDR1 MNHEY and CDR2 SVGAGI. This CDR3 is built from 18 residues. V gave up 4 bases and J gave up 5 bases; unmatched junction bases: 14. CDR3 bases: TGTGCCAGCAGTTCCTCGGGACTAGCGGTTCCCCCGCAAGATACGCAGTATTTT. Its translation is CASSSSGLAVPPQDTQYF.

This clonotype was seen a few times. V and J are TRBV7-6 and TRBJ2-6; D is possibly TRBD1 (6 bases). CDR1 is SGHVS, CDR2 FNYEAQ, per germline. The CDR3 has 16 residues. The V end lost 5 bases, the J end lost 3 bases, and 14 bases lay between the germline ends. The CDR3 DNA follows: TGTGCCAGCAGCCAAAACACAGGGATTGGGGCCAACGTCCTGACTTTC. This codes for CASSQNTGIGANVLTF.

CDR3 amino acids: CASRGEGPYEQYF. CDR3 DNA: TGTGCCAGCAGGGGGGAGGGCCCCTACGAGCAGTACTTC. J is TRBJ2-7 and V is TRBV7-9; TRBD2 agrees at 7 bases. The CDR3 extends over 13 amino acids. Per the germline V gene, CDR1 is SEHNR and CDR2 is FQNEAQ (reference sequence). With V trimmed by 6 bases and J by 2 bases, 4 bases remained unmatched.

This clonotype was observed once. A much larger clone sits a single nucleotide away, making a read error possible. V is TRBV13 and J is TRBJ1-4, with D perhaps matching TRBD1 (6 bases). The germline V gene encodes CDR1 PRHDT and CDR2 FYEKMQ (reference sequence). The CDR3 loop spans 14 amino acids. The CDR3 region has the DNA TGTGCCGGCAGCAGCCGTGGGGGCGGTGAAAAACTGTTTTTT. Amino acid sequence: CAGSSRGGGEKLFF.

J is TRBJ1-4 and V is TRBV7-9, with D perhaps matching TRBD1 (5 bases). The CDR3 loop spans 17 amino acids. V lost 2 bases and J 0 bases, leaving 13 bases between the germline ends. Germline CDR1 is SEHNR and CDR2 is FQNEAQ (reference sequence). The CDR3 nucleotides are TGTGCCAGCAGCTTAAGCCCAGGGACCCCAACTAATGAAAAACTGTTTTTT. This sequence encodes CASSLSPGTPTNEKLFF.

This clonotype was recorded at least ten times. CDR3 amino acids: CASSQDRGVYGYTF. In DNA, the CDR3 is TGCGCCAGCAGCCAAGACAGGGGGGTATATGGCTACACCTTC. The chain links TRBV4-1 to TRBJ1-2; TRBD1 matches 7 bases. From germline, CDR1 is MGHRA and CDR2 YSYEKL. CDR3 length equals 14 residues. The V gene end was trimmed by 0 bases and the J gene end by 5 bases; junction bases not matched to a gene: 3.

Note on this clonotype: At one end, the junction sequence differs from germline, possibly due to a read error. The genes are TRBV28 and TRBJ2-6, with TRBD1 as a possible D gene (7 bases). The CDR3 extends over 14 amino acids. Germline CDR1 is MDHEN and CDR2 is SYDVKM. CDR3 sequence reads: CASSLFRGANVQTF. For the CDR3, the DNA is TGTGCCAGCAGTTTATTCAGGGGGGCCAACGTCCAGACTTTC.

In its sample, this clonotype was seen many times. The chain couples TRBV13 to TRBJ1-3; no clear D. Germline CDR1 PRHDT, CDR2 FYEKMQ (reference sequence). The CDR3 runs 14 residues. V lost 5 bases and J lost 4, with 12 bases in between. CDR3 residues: CASSPDSSGNTIYF. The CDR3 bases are TGTGCCAGCAGCCCCGACTCATCGGGAAACACCATATATTTT.

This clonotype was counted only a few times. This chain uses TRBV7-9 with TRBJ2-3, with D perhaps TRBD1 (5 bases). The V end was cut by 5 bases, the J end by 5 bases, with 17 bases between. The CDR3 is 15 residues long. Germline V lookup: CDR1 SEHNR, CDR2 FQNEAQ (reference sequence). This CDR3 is CASSLLQGFLDTQYF. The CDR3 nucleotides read TGTGCCAGCAGCCTACTCCAGGGATTCTTAGATACGCAGTATTTT.

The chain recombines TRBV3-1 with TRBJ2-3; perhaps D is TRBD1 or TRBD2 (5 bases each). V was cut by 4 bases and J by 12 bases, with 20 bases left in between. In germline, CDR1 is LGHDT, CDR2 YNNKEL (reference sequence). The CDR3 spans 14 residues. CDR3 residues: CASSPRAGAVFQYF. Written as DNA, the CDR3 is TGTGCCAGCAGCCCCCGAGCCGGGGCAGTTTTCCAGTATTTT.

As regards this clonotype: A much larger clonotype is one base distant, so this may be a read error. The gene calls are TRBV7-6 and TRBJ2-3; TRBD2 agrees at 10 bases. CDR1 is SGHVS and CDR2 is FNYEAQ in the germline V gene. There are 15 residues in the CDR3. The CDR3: CANSPGTSDTDTQYF. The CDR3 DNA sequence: TGTGCCAACAGCCCCGGGACTAGCGACACAGATACGCAGTATTTT. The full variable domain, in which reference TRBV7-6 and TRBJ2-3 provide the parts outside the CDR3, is GAGVSQSPRYKVTKRGQDVALRCDPISGHVSLYWYRQALGQGPEFLTYFNYEAQQDKSGLPNDRFSAERPEGSISTLTIQRTEQRDSAMYRCANSPGTSDTDTQYFGPGTRLTVL.

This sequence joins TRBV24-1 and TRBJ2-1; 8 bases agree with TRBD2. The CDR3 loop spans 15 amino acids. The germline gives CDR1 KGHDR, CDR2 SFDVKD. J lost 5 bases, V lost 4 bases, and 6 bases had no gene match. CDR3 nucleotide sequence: TGTGCCACCAGTGACTTGGGACTAGAAGACAATGAGCAGTTCTTC. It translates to CATSDLGLEDNEQFF.

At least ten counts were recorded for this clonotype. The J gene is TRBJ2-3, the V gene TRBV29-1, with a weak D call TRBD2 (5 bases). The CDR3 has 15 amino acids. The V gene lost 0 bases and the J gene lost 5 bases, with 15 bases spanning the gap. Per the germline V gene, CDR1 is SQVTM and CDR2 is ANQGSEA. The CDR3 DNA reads TGCAGCGTTGAAGATCTTAGCGTCTCCGGAGATACGCAGTATTTT. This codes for CSVEDLSVSGDTQYF.

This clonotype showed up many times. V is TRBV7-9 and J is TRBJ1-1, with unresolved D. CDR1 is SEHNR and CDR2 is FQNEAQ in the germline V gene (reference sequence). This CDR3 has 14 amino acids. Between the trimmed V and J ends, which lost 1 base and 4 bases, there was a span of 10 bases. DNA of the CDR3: TGTGCCAGCAGCTTAGAGTCGGGCACCACTGAAGCTTTCTTT. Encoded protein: CASSLESGTTEAFF.

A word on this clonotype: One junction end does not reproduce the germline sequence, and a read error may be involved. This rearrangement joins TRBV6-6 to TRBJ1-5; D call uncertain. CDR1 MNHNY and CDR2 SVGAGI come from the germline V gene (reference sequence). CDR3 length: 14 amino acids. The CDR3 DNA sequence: TGTGTCAGCAGTTACTGGGGAAGCAATCAGCCCCAGCATTTT. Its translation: CVSSYWGSNQPQHF.

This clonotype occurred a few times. CDR3 in DNA: TGCGCCAGCAGCCAAGCGGGAGGGCCCGAAGAGACCCAGTACTTC. The encoded protein is CASSQAGGPEETQYF. The rearrangement uses TRBV4-1 and TRBJ2-5; 8 nucleotides line up with TRBD2. V shed 1 base, J shed 3 bases, and the junction held 4 bases outside the gene matches. The CDR3 length is 15 residues. The germline V gene has CDR1 MGHRA and CDR2 YSYEKL.

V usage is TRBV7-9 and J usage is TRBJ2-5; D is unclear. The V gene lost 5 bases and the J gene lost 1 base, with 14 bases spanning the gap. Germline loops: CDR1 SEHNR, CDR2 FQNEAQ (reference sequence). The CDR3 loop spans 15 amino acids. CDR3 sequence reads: CASSPRLDPQETQYF. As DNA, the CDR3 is TGTGCCAGCAGCCCCAGGTTAGACCCCCAAGAGACCCAGTACTTC.

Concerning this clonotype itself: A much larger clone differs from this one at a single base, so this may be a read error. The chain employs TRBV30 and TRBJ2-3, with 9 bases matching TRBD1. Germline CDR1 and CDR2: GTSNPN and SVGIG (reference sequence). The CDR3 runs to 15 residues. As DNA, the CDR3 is TGTGCCTGGAGCCTCGAGGGACAGGGCACAGATACGCGGTATTTT. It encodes CAWSLEGQGTDTRYF.